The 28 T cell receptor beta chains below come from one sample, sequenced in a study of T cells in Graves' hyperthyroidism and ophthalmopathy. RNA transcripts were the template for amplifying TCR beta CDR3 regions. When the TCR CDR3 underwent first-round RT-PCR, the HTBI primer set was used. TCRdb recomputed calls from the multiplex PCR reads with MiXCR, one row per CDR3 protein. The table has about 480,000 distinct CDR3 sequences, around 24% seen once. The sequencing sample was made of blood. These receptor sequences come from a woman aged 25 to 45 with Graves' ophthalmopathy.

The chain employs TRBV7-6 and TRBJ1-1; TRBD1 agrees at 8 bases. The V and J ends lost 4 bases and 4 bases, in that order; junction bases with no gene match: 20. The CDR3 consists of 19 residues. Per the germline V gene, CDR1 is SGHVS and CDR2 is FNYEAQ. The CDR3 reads CASSSPREDRAALGTEAFF. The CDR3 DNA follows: TGTGCCAGCAGCTCCCCTCGAGAGGACAGGGCAGCCTTGGGCACTGAAGCTTTCTTT.

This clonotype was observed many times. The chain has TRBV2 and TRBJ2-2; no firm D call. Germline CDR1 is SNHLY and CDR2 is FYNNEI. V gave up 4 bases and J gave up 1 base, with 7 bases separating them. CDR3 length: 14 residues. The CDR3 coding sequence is TGTGCCAGCAGTGCCGAAGGGAACACCGGGGAGCTGTTTTTT. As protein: CASSAEGNTGELFF. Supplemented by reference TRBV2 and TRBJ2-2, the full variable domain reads EPEVTQTPSHQVTQMGQEVILRCVPISNHLYFYWYRQILGQKVEFLVSFYNNEISEKSEIFDDQFSVERPDGSNFTLKIRSTKLEDSAMYFCASSAEGNTGELFFGEGSRLTVL.

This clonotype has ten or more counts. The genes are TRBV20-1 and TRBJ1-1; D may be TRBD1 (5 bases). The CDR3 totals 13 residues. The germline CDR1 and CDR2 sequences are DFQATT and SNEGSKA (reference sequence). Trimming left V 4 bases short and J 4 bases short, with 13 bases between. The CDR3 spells CSAIFSGLTEAFF. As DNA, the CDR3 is TGCAGTGCTATCTTCTCAGGGCTCACTGAAGCTTTCTTT.

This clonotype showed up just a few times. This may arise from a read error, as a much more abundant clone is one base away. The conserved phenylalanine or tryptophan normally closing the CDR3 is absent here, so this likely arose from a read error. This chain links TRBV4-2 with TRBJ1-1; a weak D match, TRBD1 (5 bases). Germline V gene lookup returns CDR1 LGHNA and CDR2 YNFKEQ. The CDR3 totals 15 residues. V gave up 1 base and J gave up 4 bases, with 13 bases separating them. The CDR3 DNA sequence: TGTGCCAGCAGCCAAGCGGAAGGGGAGGGCACTGAAGCTTTCTCT. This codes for CASSQAEGEGTEAFS.

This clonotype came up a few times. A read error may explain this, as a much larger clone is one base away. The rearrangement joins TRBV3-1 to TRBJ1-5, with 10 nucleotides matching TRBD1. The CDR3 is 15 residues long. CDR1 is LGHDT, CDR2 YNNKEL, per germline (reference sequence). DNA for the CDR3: TGTGCCAGCGGCCACGGGACAGGGGCTGGCCAGCCCCAGCATTTT. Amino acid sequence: CASGHGTGAGQPQHF.

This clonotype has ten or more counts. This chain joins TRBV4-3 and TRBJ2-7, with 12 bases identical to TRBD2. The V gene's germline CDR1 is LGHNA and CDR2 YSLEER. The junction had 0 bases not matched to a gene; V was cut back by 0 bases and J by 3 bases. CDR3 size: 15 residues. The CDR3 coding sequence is TGCGCCAGCAGCCAAGAACTAGCGGGGGGCTACGAGCAGTACTTC. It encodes CASSQELAGGYEQYF.

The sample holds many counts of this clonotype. CDR3 loop: CSAIDTDNTEAFF. The CDR3 nucleotides read TGCAGTGCTATAGACACGGATAACACTGAAGCTTTCTTT. The chain has TRBV20-1 and TRBJ1-1; no definite D call. Deletions cut 4 bases from V and 2 bases from J, with 11 bases between. CDR3 length: 13 residues. Germline values: CDR1 DFQATT, CDR2 SNEGSKA (reference sequence).

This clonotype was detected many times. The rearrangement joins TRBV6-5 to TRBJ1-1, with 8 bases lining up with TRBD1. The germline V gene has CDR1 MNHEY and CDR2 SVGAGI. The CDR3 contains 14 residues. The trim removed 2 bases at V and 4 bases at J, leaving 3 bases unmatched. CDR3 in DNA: TGTGCCAGCAGTTACCCCGGACAGGGCACTGAAGCTTTCTTT. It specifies CASSYPGQGTEAFF.

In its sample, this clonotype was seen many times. The CDR3 DNA follows: TGTGCCAGCAGCCCGACATTATTTACCGGGGAGCTGTTTTTT. Translating it yields CASSPTLFTGELFF. The chain carries TRBV7-9 and TRBJ2-2; unclear D gene. V lost 5 bases and J 5 bases, leaving 12 bases between the germline ends. This CDR3 is built from 14 residues. Germline V gene data show CDR1 as SEHNR and CDR2 as FQNEAQ (reference sequence).

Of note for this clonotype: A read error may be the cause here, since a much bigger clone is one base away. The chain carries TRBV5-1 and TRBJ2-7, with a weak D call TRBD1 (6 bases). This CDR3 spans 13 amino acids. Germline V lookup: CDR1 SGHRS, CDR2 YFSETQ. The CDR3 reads CASSLHRADEEYF. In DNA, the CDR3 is TGCGCCAGCAGCTTGCACAGGGCGGACGAGGAGTACTTC. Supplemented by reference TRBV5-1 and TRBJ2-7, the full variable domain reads KAGVTQTPRYLIKTRGQQVTLSCSPISGHRSVSWYQQTPGQGLQFLFEYFSETQRNKGNFPGRFSGRQFSNSRSEMNVSTLELGDSALYLCASSLHRADEEYFGPGTRLTVT.

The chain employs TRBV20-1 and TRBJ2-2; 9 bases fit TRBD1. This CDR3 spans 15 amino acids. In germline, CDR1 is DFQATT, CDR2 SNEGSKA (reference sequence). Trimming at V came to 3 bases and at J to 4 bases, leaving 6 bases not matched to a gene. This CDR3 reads CSARGTGHFTGELFF. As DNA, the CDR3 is TGCAGTGCTAGGGGGACAGGGCACTTCACCGGGGAGCTGTTTTTT.

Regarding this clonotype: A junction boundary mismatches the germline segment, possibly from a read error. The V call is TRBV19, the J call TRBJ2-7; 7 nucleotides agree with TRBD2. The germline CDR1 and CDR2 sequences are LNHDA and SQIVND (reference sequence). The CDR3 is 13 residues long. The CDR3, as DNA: TGTGCCAGTAGTATAGATCCGAGCGGGGAGCCTCGCTTC. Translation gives CASSIDPSGEPRF.

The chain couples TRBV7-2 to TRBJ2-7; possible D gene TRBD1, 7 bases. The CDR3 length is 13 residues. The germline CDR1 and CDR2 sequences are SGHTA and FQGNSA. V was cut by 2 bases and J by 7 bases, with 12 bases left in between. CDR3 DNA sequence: TGTGCCAGCAGCTTACAGGGGGGTAGGGAGCAGTACTTC. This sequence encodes CASSLQGGREQYF.

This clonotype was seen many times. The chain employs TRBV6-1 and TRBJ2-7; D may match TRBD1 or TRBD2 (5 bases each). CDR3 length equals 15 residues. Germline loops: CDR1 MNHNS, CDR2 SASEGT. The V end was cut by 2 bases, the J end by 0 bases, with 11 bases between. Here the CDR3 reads CASSEKAGSSYEQYF. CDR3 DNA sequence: TGTGCCAGCAGTGAAAAGGCAGGGAGCTCCTACGAGCAGTACTTC.

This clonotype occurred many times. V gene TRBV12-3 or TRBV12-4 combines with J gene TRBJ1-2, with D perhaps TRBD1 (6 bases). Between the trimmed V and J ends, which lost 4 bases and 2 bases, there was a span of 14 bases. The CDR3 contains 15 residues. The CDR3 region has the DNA TGTGCCAGCAGTTCACCTGGGGGCTGGAACTATGGCTACACCTTC. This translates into CASSSPGGWNYGYTF.

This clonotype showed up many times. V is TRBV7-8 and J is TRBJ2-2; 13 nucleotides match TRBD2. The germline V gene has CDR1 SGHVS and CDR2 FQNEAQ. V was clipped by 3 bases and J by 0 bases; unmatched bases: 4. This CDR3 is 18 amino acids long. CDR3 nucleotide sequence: TGTGCCAGCAGCTTTAGACTAGCGGGGGGACCGAACACCGGGGAGCTGTTTTTT. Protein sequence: CASSFRLAGGPNTGELFF.

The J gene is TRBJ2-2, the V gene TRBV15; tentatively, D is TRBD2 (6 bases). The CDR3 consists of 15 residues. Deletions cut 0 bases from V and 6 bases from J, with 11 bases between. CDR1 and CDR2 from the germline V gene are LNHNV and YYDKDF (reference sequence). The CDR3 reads CATSRDLEGPGELFF. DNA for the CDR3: TGTGCCACCAGCAGAGATTTGGAGGGACCCGGGGAGCTGTTTTTT.

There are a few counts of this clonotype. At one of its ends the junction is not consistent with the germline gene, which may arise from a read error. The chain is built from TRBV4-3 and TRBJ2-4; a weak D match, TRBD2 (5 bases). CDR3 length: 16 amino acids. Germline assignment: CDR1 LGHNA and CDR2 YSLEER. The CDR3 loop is CASSQDPDLAKNIKYF. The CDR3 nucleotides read TGCGCCAGCAGCCAAGATCCCGATCTAGCCAAAAACATTAAGTACTTC.

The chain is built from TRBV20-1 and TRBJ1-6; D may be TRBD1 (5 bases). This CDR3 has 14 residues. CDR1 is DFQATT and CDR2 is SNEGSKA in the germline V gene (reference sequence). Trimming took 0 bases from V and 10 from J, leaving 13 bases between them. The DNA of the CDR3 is TGCAGTGCTAGAGATTCGGGGCTAGGGTCACCCCTCCACTTT. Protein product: CSARDSGLGSPLHF.

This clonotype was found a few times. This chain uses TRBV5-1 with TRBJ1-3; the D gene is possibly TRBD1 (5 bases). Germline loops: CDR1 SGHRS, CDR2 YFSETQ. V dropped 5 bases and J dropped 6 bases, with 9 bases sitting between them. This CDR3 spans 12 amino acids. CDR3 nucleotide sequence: TGCGCCAGCAGGGACAACCTAAACACCATATATTTT. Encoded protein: CASRDNLNTIYF.

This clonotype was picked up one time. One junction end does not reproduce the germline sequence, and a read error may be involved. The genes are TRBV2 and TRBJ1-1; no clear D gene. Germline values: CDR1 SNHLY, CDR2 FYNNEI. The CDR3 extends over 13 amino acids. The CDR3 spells CASSAEANTEAWF. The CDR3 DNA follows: TGTGCCAGCAGTGCCGAGGCTAACACTGAAGCTTGGTTT.

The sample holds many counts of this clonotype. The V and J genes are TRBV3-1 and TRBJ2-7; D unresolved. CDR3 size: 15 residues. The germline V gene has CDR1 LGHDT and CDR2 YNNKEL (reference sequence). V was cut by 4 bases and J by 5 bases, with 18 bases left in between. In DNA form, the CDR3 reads TGTGCCAGCAGCCCAACAATGTCAAGAGGCCACGAGCAGTACTTC. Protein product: CASSPTMSRGHEQYF.

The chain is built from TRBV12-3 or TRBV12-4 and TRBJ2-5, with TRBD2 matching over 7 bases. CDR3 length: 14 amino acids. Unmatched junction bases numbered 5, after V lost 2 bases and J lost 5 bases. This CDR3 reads CASSLHQGGETQYF. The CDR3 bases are TGTGCCAGCAGTTTACACCAGGGAGGGGAGACCCAGTACTTC.

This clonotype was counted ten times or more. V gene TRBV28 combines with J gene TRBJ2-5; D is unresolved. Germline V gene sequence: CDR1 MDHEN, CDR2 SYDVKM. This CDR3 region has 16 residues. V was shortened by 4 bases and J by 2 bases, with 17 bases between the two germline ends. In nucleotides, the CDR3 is TGTGCCAGCAGTTCTCAGGTGACCCTGTGGCAAGAGACCCAGTACTTC. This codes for CASSSQVTLWQETQYF.

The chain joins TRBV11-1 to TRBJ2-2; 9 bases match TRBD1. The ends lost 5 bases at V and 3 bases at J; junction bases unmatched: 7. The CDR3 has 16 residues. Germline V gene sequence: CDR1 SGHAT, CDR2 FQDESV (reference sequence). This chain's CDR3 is CASSPNRGRDTGELFF. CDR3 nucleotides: TGTGCCAGCAGCCCGAACAGGGGGCGGGACACCGGGGAGCTGTTTTTT.

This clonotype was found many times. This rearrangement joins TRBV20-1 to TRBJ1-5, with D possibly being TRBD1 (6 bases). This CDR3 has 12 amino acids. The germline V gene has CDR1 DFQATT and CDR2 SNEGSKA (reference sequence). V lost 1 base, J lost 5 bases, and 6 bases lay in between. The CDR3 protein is CSARAGDQPQHF. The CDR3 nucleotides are TGCAGTGCTAGAGCAGGGGATCAGCCCCAGCATTTT.

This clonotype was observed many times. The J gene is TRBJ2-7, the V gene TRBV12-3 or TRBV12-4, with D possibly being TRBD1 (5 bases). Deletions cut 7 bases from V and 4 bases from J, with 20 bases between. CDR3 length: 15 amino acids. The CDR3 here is CASTTTGSTVYEQYF. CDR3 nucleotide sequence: TGTGCCAGCACCACGACCGGTTCGACAGTTTACGAGCAGTACTTC.

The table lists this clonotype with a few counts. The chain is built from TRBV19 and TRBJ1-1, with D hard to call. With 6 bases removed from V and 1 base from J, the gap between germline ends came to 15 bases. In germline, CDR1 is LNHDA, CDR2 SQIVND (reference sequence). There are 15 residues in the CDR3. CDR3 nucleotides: TGTGCCAGTAGCAATTCGGGCCTCGGGAACACTGAAGCTTTCTTT. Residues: CASSNSGLGNTEAFF. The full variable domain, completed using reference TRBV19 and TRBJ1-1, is DGGITQSPKYLFRKEGQNVTLSCEQNLNHDAMYWYRQDPGQGLRLIYYSQIVNDFQKGDIAEGYSVSREKKESFPLTVTSAQKNPTAFYLCASSNSGLGNTEAFFGQGTRLTVV.